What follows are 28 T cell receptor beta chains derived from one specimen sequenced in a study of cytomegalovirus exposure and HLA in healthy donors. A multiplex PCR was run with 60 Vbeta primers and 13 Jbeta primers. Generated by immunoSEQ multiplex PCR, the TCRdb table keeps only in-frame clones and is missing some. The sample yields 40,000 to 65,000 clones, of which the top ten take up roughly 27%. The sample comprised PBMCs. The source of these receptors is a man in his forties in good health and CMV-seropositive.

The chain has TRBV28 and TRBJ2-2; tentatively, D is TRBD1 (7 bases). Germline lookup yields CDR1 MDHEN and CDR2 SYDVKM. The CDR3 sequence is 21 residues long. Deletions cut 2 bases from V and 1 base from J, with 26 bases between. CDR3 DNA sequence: TGTGCCAGCAGTTTAAGGGGGGACCGATCCCGGACAGGAGAGAACACCGGGGAGCTGTTTTTT. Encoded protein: CASSLRGDRSRTGENTGELFF. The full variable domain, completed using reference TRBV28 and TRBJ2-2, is DVKVTQSSRYLVKRTGEKVFLECVQDMDHENMFWYRQDPGLGLRLIYFSYDVKMKEKGDIPEGYSVSREKKERFSLILESASTNQTSMYLCASSLRGDRSRTGENTGELFFGEGSRLTVL.

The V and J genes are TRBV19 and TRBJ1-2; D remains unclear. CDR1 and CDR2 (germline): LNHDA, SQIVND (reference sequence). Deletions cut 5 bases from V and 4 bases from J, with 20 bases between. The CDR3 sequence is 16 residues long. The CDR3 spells CASSESQASRPYGYTF. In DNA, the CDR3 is TGTGCCAGTAGTGAAAGTCAGGCATCACGGCCCTATGGCTACACCTTC.

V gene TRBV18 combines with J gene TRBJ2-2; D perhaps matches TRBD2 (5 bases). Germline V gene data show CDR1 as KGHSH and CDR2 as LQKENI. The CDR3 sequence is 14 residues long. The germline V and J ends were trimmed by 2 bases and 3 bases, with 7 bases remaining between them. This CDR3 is CASSPVRDTGELFF. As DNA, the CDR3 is TGTGCCAGCTCACCAGTGAGGGACACCGGGGAGCTGTTTTTT.

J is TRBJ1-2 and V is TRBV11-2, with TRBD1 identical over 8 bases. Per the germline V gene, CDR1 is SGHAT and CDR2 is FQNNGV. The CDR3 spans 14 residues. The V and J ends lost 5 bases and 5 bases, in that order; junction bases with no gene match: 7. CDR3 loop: CASSPLQGAYGYTF. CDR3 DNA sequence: TGTGCCAGCAGCCCTCTTCAGGGGGCTTATGGCTACACCTTC. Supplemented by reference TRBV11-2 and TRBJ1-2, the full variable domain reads EAGVAQSPRYKIIEKRQSVAFWCNPISGHATLYWYQQILGQGPKLLIQFQNNGVVDDSQLPKDRFSAERLKGVDSTLKIQPAKLEDSAVYLCASSPLQGAYGYTFGSGTRLTVV.

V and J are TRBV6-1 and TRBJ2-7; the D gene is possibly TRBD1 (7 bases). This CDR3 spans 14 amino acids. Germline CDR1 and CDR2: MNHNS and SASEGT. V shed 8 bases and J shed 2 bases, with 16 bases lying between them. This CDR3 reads CASYTQGGPYEQYF. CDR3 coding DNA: TGTGCCAGCTACACTCAGGGGGGACCCTACGAGCAGTACTTC.

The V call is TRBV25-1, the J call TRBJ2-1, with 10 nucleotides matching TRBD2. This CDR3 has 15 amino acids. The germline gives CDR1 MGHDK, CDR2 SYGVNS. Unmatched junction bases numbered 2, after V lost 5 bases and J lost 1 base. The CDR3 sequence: CASSWTSGSYNEQFF. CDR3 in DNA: TGTGCCAGCAGTTGGACTAGCGGATCCTACAATGAGCAGTTCTTC.

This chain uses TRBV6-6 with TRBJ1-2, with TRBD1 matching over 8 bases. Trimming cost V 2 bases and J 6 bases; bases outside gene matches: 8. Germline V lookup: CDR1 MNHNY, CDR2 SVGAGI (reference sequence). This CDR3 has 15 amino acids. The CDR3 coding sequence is TGTGCCAGCAGTTACACCCCACAGGGGGTAAATGGCTACACCTTC. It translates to CASSYTPQGVNGYTF.

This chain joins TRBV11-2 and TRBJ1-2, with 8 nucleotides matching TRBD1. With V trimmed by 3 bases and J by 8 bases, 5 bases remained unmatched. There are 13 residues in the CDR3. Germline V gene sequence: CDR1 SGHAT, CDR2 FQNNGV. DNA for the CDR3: TGTGCCAGCAGCTTCCAGGGGGCAGGGGGCTACACCTTC. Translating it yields CASSFQGAGGYTF.

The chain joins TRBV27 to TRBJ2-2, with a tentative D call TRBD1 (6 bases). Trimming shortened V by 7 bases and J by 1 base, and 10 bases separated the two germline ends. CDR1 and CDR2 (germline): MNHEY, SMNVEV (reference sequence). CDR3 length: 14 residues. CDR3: CASMGTRNTGELFF. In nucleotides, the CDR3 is TGTGCCAGCATGGGGACAAGGAACACCGGGGAGCTGTTTTTT.

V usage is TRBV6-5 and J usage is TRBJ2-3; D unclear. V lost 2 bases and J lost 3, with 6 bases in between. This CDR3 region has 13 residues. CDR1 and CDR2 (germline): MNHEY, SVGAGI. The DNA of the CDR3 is TGTGCCAGCAGTTACCCCGAGACAGATACGCAGTATTTT. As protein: CASSYPETDTQYF.

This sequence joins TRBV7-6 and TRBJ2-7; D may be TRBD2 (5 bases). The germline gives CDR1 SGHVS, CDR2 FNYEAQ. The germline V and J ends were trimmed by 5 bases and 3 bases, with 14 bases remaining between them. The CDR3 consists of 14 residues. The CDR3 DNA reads TGTGCCAGCAGCCGACTCGGGAAGGTCTACGAGCAGTACTTC. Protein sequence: CASSRLGKVYEQYF. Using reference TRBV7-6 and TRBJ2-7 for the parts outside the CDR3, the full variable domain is GAGVSQSPRYKVTKRGQDVALRCDPISGHVSLYWYRQALGQGPEFLTYFNYEAQQDKSGLPNDRFSAERPEGSISTLTIQRTEQRDSAMYRCASSRLGKVYEQYFGPGTRLTVT.

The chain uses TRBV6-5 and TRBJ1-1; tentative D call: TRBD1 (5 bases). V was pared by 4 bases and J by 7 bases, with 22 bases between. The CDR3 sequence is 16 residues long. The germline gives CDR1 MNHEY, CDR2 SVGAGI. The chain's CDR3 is CASSSPGRGATYEAFF. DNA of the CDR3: TGTGCCAGCAGTTCCCCTGGCCGTGGGGCCACCTATGAAGCTTTCTTT.

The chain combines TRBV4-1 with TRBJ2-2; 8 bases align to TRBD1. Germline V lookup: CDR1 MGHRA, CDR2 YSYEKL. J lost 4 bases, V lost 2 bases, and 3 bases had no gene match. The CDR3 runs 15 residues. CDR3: CASSQLDRVTGELFF. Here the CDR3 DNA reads TGCGCCAGCAGCCAATTGGACAGGGTCACCGGGGAGCTGTTTTTT.

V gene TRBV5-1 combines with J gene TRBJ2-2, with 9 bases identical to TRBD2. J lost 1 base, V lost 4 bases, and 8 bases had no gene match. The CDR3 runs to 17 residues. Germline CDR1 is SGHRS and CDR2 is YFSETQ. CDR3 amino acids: CASSPRSGGRNTGELFF. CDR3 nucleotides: TGCGCCAGCAGCCCGAGGAGCGGGGGGAGGAACACCGGGGAGCTGTTTTTT.

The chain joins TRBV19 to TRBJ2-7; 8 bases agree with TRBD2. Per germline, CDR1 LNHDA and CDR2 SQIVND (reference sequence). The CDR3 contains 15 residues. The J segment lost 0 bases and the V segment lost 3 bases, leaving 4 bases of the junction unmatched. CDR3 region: CASSISGGLSYEQYF. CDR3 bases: TGTGCCAGTAGTATCAGCGGGGGCCTCTCCTACGAGCAGTACTTC.

CDR3 in amino acids: CASSLVLQGVRNTEAFF. The CDR3 DNA is TGCGCCAGCAGCTTGGTACTACAGGGGGTAAGGAACACTGAAGCTTTCTTT. The chain combines TRBV5-1 with TRBJ1-1, with 8 bases identical to TRBD1. Trimming took 0 bases from V and 1 from J; bases not matched to a gene: 8. CDR1 and CDR2 from the germline V gene are SGHRS and YFSETQ. The length of the CDR3 is 17 residues.

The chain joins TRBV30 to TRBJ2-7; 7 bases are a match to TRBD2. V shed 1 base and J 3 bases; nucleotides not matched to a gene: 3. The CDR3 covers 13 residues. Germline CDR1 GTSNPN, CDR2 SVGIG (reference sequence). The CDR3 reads CAWSESGIYEQYF. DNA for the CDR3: TGTGCCTGGAGTGAAAGCGGGATCTACGAGCAGTACTTC.

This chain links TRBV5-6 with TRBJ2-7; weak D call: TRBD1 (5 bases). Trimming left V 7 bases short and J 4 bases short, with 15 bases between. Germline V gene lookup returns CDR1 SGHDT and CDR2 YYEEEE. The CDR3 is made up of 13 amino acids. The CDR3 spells CASRSTADYEQYF. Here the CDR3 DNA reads TGTGCCAGCCGTTCGACAGCTGATTACGAGCAGTACTTC.

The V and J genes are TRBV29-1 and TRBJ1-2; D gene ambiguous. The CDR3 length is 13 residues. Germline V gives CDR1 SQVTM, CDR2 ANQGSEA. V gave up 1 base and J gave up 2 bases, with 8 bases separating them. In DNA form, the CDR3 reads TGCAGCGTTGAAGTAGCCCCAAACTATGGCTACACCTTC. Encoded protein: CSVEVAPNYGYTF.

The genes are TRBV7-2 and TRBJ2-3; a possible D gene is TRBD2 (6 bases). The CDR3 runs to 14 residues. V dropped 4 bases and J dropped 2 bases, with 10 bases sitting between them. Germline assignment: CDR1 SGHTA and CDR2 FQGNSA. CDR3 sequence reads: CASSSGGVTDTQYF. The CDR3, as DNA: TGTGCCAGCAGCTCGGGCGGGGTCACAGATACGCAGTATTTT.

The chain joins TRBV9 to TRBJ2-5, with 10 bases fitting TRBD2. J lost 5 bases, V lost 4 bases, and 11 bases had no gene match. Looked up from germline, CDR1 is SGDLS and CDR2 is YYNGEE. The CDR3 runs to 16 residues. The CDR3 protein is CASSPYSSGGAETQYF. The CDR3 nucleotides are TGTGCCAGCAGCCCCTACAGCAGCGGGGGGGCGGAGACCCAGTACTTC.

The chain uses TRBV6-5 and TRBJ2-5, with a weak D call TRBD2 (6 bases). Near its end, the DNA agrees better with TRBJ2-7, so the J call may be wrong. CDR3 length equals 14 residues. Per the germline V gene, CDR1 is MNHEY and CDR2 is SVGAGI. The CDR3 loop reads CASSPGVKVYEQYF. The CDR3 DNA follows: TGTGCCAGCAGTCCGGGGGTAAAAGTTTACGAGCAGTACTTC.

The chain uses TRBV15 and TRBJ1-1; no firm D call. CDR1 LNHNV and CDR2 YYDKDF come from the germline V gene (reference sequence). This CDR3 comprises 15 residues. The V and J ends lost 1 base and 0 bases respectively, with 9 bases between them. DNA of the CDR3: TGTGCCACCAGCAGAGGAACTATAGTGAACACTGAAGCTTTCTTT. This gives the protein CATSRGTIVNTEAFF.

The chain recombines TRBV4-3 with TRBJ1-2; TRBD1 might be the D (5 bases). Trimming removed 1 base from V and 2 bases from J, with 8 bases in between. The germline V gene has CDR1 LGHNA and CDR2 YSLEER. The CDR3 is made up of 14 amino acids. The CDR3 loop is CASSQGGGNYGYTF. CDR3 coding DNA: TGCGCCAGCAGCCAAGGGGGGGGAAACTATGGCTACACCTTC.

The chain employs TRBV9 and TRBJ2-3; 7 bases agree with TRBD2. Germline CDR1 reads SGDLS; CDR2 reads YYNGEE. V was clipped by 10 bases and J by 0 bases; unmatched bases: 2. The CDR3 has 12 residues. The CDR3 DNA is TGTGCCTCCGGGGGGAGCACAGATACGCAGTATTTT. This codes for CASGGSTDTQYF.

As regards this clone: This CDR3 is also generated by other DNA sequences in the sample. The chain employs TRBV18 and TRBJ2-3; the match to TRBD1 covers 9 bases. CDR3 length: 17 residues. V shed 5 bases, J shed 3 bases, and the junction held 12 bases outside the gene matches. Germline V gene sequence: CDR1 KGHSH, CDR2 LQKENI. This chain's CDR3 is CASSNIPRGTGTDTQYF. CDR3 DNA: TGTGCCAGCTCAAACATCCCCCGGGGGACAGGGACAGATACGCAGTATTTT.

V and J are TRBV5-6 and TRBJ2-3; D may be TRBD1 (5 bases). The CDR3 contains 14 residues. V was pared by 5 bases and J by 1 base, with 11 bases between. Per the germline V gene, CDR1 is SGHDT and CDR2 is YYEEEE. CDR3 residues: CASSSGAGTDTQYF. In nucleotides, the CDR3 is TGTGCCAGCAGTTCTGGGGCCGGCACAGATACGCAGTATTTT.

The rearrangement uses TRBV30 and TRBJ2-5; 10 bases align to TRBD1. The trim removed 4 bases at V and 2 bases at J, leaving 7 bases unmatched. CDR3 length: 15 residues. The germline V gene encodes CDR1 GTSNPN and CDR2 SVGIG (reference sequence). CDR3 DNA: TGTGCCTGGAACTCCGGGACAGGGGTTCAAGAGACCCAGTACTTC. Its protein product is CAWNSGTGVQETQYF.